The 31 T cell receptor beta chains given below trace back to one sample, sequenced in a study of blood T cells in healthy people across ages. PCR was performed a second time for roughly 6 to 12 cycles using a sample-barcoded 5' primer and a J-beta primer mix. TCRdb redid the calling of the 5' RACE reads with MiXCR, one entry per CDR3 protein. The data show under 1,000,000 distinct CDR3 sequences, 46% seen once. Source material: blood. These receptors were taken from a man of 80 years or more in good health.

This clonotype has only a few counts. The chain employs TRBV27 and TRBJ2-5; tentatively, D is TRBD1 or TRBD2 (6 bases each). Deletions cut 4 bases from V and 11 bases from J, with 26 bases between. Germline V gene data show CDR1 as MNHEY and CDR2 as SMNVEV (reference sequence). The CDR3 is 16 amino acids. In nucleotides, the CDR3 is TGTGCCAGCAGTTCCTTTGGACAGCCTCGGCCGGGGGAGCAGTACTTC. Its protein is CASSSFGQPRPGEQYF.

The chain couples TRBV29-1 to TRBJ2-2; 9 bases line up with TRBD1. CDR1 and CDR2 (germline): SQVTM, ANQGSEA. The CDR3 runs to 13 residues. V trimming: 7 bases; J trimming: 7 bases; junction bases outside the gene matches: 7. For the CDR3, the DNA is TGCAGCGCACAGGGGGCACTAAGCGGGGAGCTGTTTTTT. Amino acids: CSAQGALSGELFF.

This clonotype was detected only a few times. This CDR3 is CSASPFSGANVLTF. The CDR3 nucleotides read TGCAGTGCTAGTCCGTTCTCTGGGGCCAACGTCCTGACTTTC. This sequence joins TRBV20-1 and TRBJ2-6; D unresolved. The CDR3 length is 14 residues. Germline CDR1 and CDR2: DFQATT and SNEGSKA (reference sequence). The ends were cut back, 3 bases at V and 0 bases at J, with 6 bases in the middle.

The V and J genes are TRBV7-6 and TRBJ2-3; D is tentatively TRBD1 or TRBD2 (5 bases each). The germline CDR1 and CDR2 sequences are SGHVS and FNYEAQ. The CDR3 is 12 residues long. The V end was cut by 8 bases, the J end by 3 bases, with 9 bases between. CDR3 nucleotides: TGTGCCAGCCGGGACGGGACAGATACGCAGTATTTT. This encodes CASRDGTDTQYF. Variable domain in full (rest from reference TRBV7-6 and TRBJ2-3): GAGVSQSPRYKVTKRGQDVALRCDPISGHVSLYWYRQALGQGPEFLTYFNYEAQQDKSGLPNDRFSAERPEGSISTLTIQRTEQRDSAMYRCASRDGTDTQYFGPGTRLTVL.

The genes are TRBV5-1 and TRBJ1-6; D possibly corresponds to TRBD1 (6 bases). This CDR3 contains 15 residues. Germline assignment: CDR1 SGHRS and CDR2 YFSETQ. Trimming left V 0 bases short and J 6 bases short, with 10 bases between. The DNA of the CDR3 is TGCGCCAGCAGCTTGGAGACAGGTTTTAATTCACCCCTCCACTTT. Translated, it gives CASSLETGFNSPLHF.

The chain joins TRBV20-1 to TRBJ2-5; D remains ambiguous. CDR3 size: 15 residues. Germline loops: CDR1 DFQATT, CDR2 SNEGSKA (reference sequence). V was trimmed by 0 bases and J by 3 bases, leaving 14 bases between them. This CDR3 reads CSARDGADAKETQYF. DNA for the CDR3: TGCAGTGCTAGAGACGGTGCGGACGCAAAAGAGACCCAGTACTTC.

The genes are TRBV20-1 and TRBJ1-2; TRBD1 matches 7 bases. The length of the CDR3 is 12 residues. J was trimmed by 6 bases and V by 4 bases; bases with no gene match: 5. Germline CDR1 and CDR2: DFQATT and SNEGSKA (reference sequence). CDR3 nucleotides: TGCAGTGCTACCGGGACAGAGAATGGCTACACCTTC. It specifies CSATGTENGYTF.

The table lists this clonotype with many counts. A much more abundant neighbour one base away suggests this may be a read error. The gene calls are TRBV7-2 and TRBJ2-5; D not certain. CDR1 and CDR2 from the germline V gene are SGHTA and FQGNSA. CDR3 length: 13 amino acids. V lost 6 bases, J lost 11 bases, and 19 bases lay in between. For the CDR3, the DNA is TGTGCCAGCAGACTGGACGCGTACAATGAGCAGTACTTC. This gives the protein CASRLDAYNEQYF.

The chain is built from TRBV7-2 and TRBJ2-7; 8 positions match TRBD2. The germline CDR1 and CDR2 sequences are SGHTA and FQGNSA. After removal of 5 bases from V and 3 bases from J, the junction contained 3 bases not matched to a gene. The CDR3 sequence is 13 residues long. The CDR3 DNA is TGTGCCAGCAGCCAGGGACTAGTCTACGAGCAGTACTTC. Amino acid sequence: CASSQGLVYEQYF.

This clonotype was counted between two and nine times. The rearrangement uses TRBV4-2 and TRBJ2-7; a weak D match, TRBD1 (5 bases). In germline, CDR1 is LGHNA, CDR2 YNFKEQ. The V and J ends lost 1 base and 1 base respectively, with 11 bases between them. The CDR3 is 15 residues long. The CDR3 spells CASSQGIGDSYEQYF. In DNA, the CDR3 is TGTGCCAGCAGCCAAGGGATAGGGGATTCCTACGAGCAGTACTTC.

This clonotype was seen a few times. The rearrangement links TRBV28 to TRBJ2-2; D perhaps matches TRBD1 (7 bases). The ends were cut back, 5 bases at V and 4 bases at J, with 17 bases in the middle. Germline V gene lookup returns CDR1 MDHEN and CDR2 SYDVKM. This CDR3 region has 16 residues. The CDR3 sequence: CASSTQYRGGTGELFF. The CDR3 nucleotides are TGTGCCAGCAGTACACAGTACAGGGGAGGCACCGGGGAGCTGTTTTTT.

The chain has TRBV11-2 and TRBJ2-5; 9 bases match TRBD2. The CDR3 consists of 14 residues. In germline, CDR1 is SGHAT, CDR2 FQNNGV. V shed 5 bases and J 5 bases; nucleotides not matched to a gene: 6. The CDR3 region has the DNA TGTGCCAGCAGCCAGGGGACTAGCCCCGAGACCCAGTACTTC. Encoded protein: CASSQGTSPETQYF.

The chain combines TRBV11-2 with TRBJ2-6; no reliable D call. The CDR3 has 16 amino acids. With 6 bases removed from V and 2 bases from J, the gap between germline ends came to 14 bases. The germline CDR1 and CDR2 sequences are SGHAT and FQNNGV. CDR3 in DNA: TGTGCCAGCAGTAACCGAGGTGGGACTGGGGCCAACGTCCTGACTTTC. As protein: CASSNRGGTGANVLTF.

This clonotype was found a few times. The V call is TRBV20-1, the J call TRBJ2-1; D is perhaps TRBD2 (6 bases). Germline CDR1 reads DFQATT; CDR2 reads SNEGSKA (reference sequence). The V and J ends lost 6 bases and 8 bases respectively, with 23 bases between them. The CDR3 consists of 15 residues. The CDR3 loop is CSAPSPGLQGDEQFF. The CDR3 region has the DNA TGCAGTGCCCCGTCCCCGGGACTCCAAGGCGATGAGCAGTTCTTC.

At least ten counts were recorded for this clonotype. The chain employs TRBV6-5 and TRBJ2-5; D is possibly TRBD2 (5 bases). Between the trimmed V and J ends, which lost 0 bases and 1 base, there was a span of 9 bases. CDR1 and CDR2 from the germline V gene are MNHEY and SVGAGI. This CDR3 has 15 residues. DNA for the CDR3: TGTGCCAGCAGTTACTCGCAACGGGGCCAAGAGACCCAGTACTTC. This translates into CASSYSQRGQETQYF.

This chain connects TRBV7-9 to TRBJ2-5, with 12 bases aligning to TRBD2. The germline V gene encodes CDR1 SEHNR and CDR2 FQNEAQ (reference sequence). The trim removed 7 bases at V and 11 bases at J, leaving 17 bases unmatched. The CDR3 is 16 amino acids. CDR3 in amino acids: CASTRRTSGNFNEQYF. The DNA for the CDR3 is TGTGCCAGCACCCGGAGGACTAGCGGGAATTTCAATGAGCAGTACTTC.

The V call is TRBV6-5, the J call TRBJ2-7; a weak D match, TRBD1 (5 bases). V was cut by 5 bases and J by 0 bases, with 11 bases left in between. Looked up from germline, CDR1 is MNHEY and CDR2 is SVGAGI. There are 14 residues in the CDR3. CDR3 amino acids: CASSVDSHSYEQYF. The CDR3 bases are TGTGCCAGCAGTGTAGACAGCCACTCCTACGAGCAGTACTTC.

V gene TRBV30 combines with J gene TRBJ2-4; 7 bases fit TRBD2. The V gene's germline CDR1 is GTSNPN and CDR2 SVGIG (reference sequence). The junction had 6 bases not matched to a gene; V was cut back by 2 bases and J by 2 bases. This CDR3 region has 15 residues. The CDR3 sequence: CAWSPSGVTKNIQYF. The CDR3 DNA sequence: TGTGCCTGGAGTCCGAGCGGGGTCACCAAAAACATTCAGTACTTC.

The chain joins TRBV7-9 to TRBJ1-2; D uncertain. Germline CDR1 SEHNR, CDR2 FQNEAQ (reference sequence). V lost 5 bases and J lost 6, with 19 bases in between. This CDR3 is built from 15 residues. CDR3 DNA sequence: TGTGCCAGCAGCAGTACGAACTCACAAGTTCATGGCTACACCTTC. This translates into CASSSTNSQVHGYTF.

The genes are TRBV10-3 and TRBJ1-4, with D uncertain. The CDR3 contains 15 residues. V lost 8 bases, J lost 0 bases, and 13 bases lay in between. The germline V gene encodes CDR1 ENHRY and CDR2 SYGVKD. This CDR3 reads CAIGKNPPTNEKLFF. In DNA form, the CDR3 reads TGTGCCATCGGAAAAAATCCCCCAACTAATGAAAAACTGTTTTTT.

V and J are TRBV20-1 and TRBJ1-2, with D perhaps TRBD1 (5 bases). Germline CDR1 DFQATT, CDR2 SNEGSKA (reference sequence). Trimming stripped 0 bases from V and 7 bases from J, with 18 bases between. CDR3 size: 15 residues. CDR3 in DNA: TGCAGTGCTAGAGATAGTGCAGGGCCGGCAGCTGGCTACACCTTC. This sequence encodes CSARDSAGPAAGYTF.

V gene TRBV9 combines with J gene TRBJ2-5; D perhaps matches TRBD1 (6 bases). The CDR3 has 13 amino acids. Trimming removed 3 bases at V and 11 bases at J, with 17 bases between. CDR1 SGDLS and CDR2 YYNGEE come from the germline V gene. CDR3: CASSGPTGSVQYF. CDR3 nucleotide sequence: TGTGCCAGCAGCGGACCAACAGGGAGTGTGCAGTACTTC.

This clonotype was seen a few times. The V and J genes are TRBV27 and TRBJ2-5, with TRBD2 as a possible D gene (6 bases). The germline CDR1 and CDR2 sequences are MNHEY and SMNVEV (reference sequence). The CDR3 extends over 13 amino acids. V dropped 8 bases and J dropped 5 bases, with 15 bases sitting between them. This chain's CDR3 is CASGSGGEETQYF. The CDR3 DNA reads TGTGCCAGCGGATCCGGGGGAGAGGAGACCCAGTACTTC.

V is TRBV6-6 and J is TRBJ2-3, with TRBD2 as a possible D gene (6 bases). The V end lost 0 bases, the J end lost 2 bases, and 12 bases lay between the germline ends. CDR3 length: 16 residues. Germline V CDR1 and CDR2: MNHNY, SVGAGI (reference sequence). CDR3 in amino acids: CASSYSASEDTDTQYF. The CDR3 DNA is TGTGCCAGCAGTTACTCGGCTAGCGAGGACACAGATACGCAGTATTTT.

This rearrangement joins TRBV13 to TRBJ2-7; TRBD2 might be the D (5 bases). The V and J ends lost 6 bases and 5 bases respectively, with 14 bases between them. CDR1 is PRHDT, CDR2 FYEKMQ, per germline (reference sequence). CDR3 length equals 13 residues. The CDR3 is CASRTITRNEQYF. The CDR3 region has the DNA TGTGCCAGCAGAACAATTACTAGAAACGAGCAGTACTTC.

The DNA of the CDR3 is TGTGCCAGCACACATAATATAGTCATAACAGGGGGCTTCAGTTACAATCAGCCCCAGCATTTT. Translating it yields CASTHNIVITGGFSYNQPQHF. The V and J genes are TRBV7-3 and TRBJ1-5; 9 nucleotides match TRBD1. V dropped 7 bases and J dropped 3; count of bases not matched to a gene: 25. Germline V gene lookup returns CDR1 SGHTA and CDR2 FQGTGA. There are 21 residues in the CDR3.

The chain combines TRBV7-2 with TRBJ2-1, with 13 bases identical to TRBD2. Germline CDR1 reads SGHTA; CDR2 reads FQGNSA. CDR3 length: 16 residues. After removal of 5 bases from V and 12 bases from J, the junction contained 13 bases not matched to a gene. The CDR3 coding sequence is TGTGCCAGCAGCGCTACTAGCGGGAGGGCCACGAGCTTGCAGTTCTTC. Translated, it gives CASSATSGRATSLQFF.

This clonotype was seen a handful of times. CDR3 DNA sequence: TGTGCCAGCAGTATATCCGGGACGGGCAATCATGAGCAGTTCTTC. Amino acid sequence: CASSISGTGNHEQFF. The chain uses TRBV12-3 or TRBV12-4 and TRBJ2-1; the D gene could be TRBD1 or TRBD2 (5 bases each). Between the trimmed V and J ends, which lost 5 bases and 8 bases, there was a span of 19 bases. This CDR3 contains 15 residues.

This clonotype showed up many times. V usage is TRBV7-2 and J usage is TRBJ2-7; 11 bases are shared with TRBD2. Germline CDR1 is SGHTA and CDR2 is FQGNSA. This CDR3 is 18 amino acids long. With 2 bases clipped from V and 0 bases from J, the junction kept 9 bases outside the gene matches. CDR3 sequence (DNA): TGTGCCAGCAGCTTAAGGGCTAGCGGGAGGTTAAGCTCCTACGAGCAGTACTTC. This translates into CASSLRASGRLSSYEQYF.

The chain carries TRBV7-2 and TRBJ2-5; the D gene is possibly TRBD2 (6 bases). The V end lost 4 bases, the J end lost 7 bases, and 19 bases lay between the germline ends. Germline CDR1 SGHTA, CDR2 FQGNSA. The CDR3 contains 15 residues. CDR3 region: CASSWEAHGRGTQYF. CDR3 sequence (DNA): TGTGCCAGCAGCTGGGAGGCCCACGGCCGGGGGACCCAGTACTTC.

CDR3 sequence (DNA): TGTGCCAGCAGCTTAGGGGAGAGGTTCTACGAGCAGTACTTC. Protein product: CASSLGERFYEQYF. The chain couples TRBV7-2 to TRBJ2-1; TRBD2 is a possible D gene (5 bases). The last part of the DNA fits TRBJ2-7 better; the J call may be wrong. There are 14 residues in the CDR3. In germline, CDR1 is SGHTA, CDR2 FQGNSA.